These T cell receptor beta chains were read from a single sample in a study of blood T cell repertoires in COVID-19. The repertoire was sequenced with immunoSEQ multiplex PCR; TCRdb's copy has only in-frame clones and lacks some. The table has about 49,000 clones, 68% seen once; the top ten hold roughly 8.8%. The sequencing sample was made of peripheral blood. The receptors shown here come from a woman aged 65 to 85 with acute or convalescent COVID-19. Both conserved end residues are part of each CDR3. A D gene is named only where the DNA matches it firmly. Some rows mark clone size as missing; the rest say once, few, many or name a class of expanded clone.

clone size,V gene,J gene,D gene,CDR3 DNA,CDR3 protein
-,TRBV2,TRBJ2-1,TRBD1,TGTGCCAGCAGCGAGGACAGGGGCCTCTACAATGAGCAGTTCTTC,CASSEDRGLYNEQFF
-,TRBV4-1,TRBJ2-5,TRBD2,TGCGCCAGCAGCCCAGGACGGACTAGCGGGAGTATTATGCAAGAGACCCAGTACTTC,CASSPGRTSGSIMQETQYF
-,TRBV5-5,TRBJ1-4,TRBD1,TGTGCCAGCAGCTTGGAGACAGGGTCGGAGGCTAATGAAAAACTGTTTTTT,CASSLETGSEANEKLFF
many,TRBV3-1/TRBV3-2,TRBJ1-5,-,TGTGCCAGCAGCCAAAAACAGGGCGGGCTTCAGCCCCAGCATTTT,CASSQKQGGLQPQHF
few,TRBV11-2,TRBJ1-3,-,TGTGCCAGCAGCTTAGATCCGGTCCCGGACACCATATATTTT,CASSLDPVPDTIYF
-,TRBV9,TRBJ2-2,TRBD1,TGTGCCAGCAGCGTAGGAGAGGGGACAGGGGGCCTCCCGAGCGGGGAGCTGTTTTTT,CASSVGEGTGGLPSGELFF
few,TRBV5-5,TRBJ1-2,TRBD1,TGTGCCAGCAGGGAAGGGGGCCCAGGGACGGCCTATGGCTACACCTTC,CASREGGPGTAYGYTF
-,TRBV5-1,TRBJ1-2,TRBD1,TGCGCCAGCAGCCGCCCGTCGGGGACAGGTAGTAACTATGGCTACACCTTC,CASSRPSGTGSNYGYTF
-,TRBV19,TRBJ1-5,-,TGTGCCAGTAGTGAGGGAAGGGGGCAGCCCCAGCATTTT,CASSEGRGQPQHF
-,TRBV2,TRBJ2-1,TRBD2,TGTGCCAGCAGCGTGGGACTAGCGGGAGTCCATGAGCAGTTCTTC,CASSVGLAGVHEQFF
few,TRBV11-1,TRBJ1-4,TRBD1,TGTGCCAGCAGCCGGGACAGGAAAAATGAAAAACTGTTTTTT,CASSRDRKNEKLFF
once,TRBV9,TRBJ1-1,TRBD1,TGTGCCAGCAGCGTGGGACAGGAGAACACTGAAGCTTTCTTT,CASSVGQENTEAFF
-,TRBV5-1,TRBJ2-1,TRBD2,TGCGCCAGCAGCTCGGGACTAGCGGGAGGCAATGAGCAGTTCTTC,CASSSGLAGGNEQFF
-,TRBV7-9,TRBJ1-2,TRBD1,TGTGCCAGCACCCGTTCCGTACAGGGGGGCTACACCTTC,CASTRSVQGGYTF
few,TRBV4-1,TRBJ2-3,TRBD2,TGCGCCAGCAGCCAAGATACTCGCCTAGCGGGAATCACAGATACGCAGTATTTT,CASSQDTRLAGITDTQYF
few,TRBV3-1/TRBV3-2,TRBJ1-6,TRBD1,TGTGCCAGCAGCGGCCGGGACAGGGGGCTTCGCTCACCCCTCCACTTT,CASSGRDRGLRSPLHF
few,TRBV6-5,TRBJ2-7,TRBD1,TGTGCCAGCAGTTACTCCTACCAGGGGGCCTACGAGCAGTACTTC,CASSYSYQGAYEQYF
-,TRBV6-1,TRBJ2-6,-,TGTGCCAGCAGTGAACAGGTGGCCAACGTCCTGACTTTC,CASSEQVANVLTF
-,TRBV5-4,TRBJ1-1,-,TGTGCCAGCAGTTTAGGACAATCGAACACTGAAGCTTTCTTT,CASSLGQSNTEAFF
-,TRBV18,TRBJ1-1,-,TGTGCCAGCTCAGTGGAGGGCACTGAAGCTTTCTTT,CASSVEGTEAFF
-,TRBV28,TRBJ1-4,TRBD1,TGTGCCAGCAGTACGCCCCACAGGGGGGCGGATGAAAAACTGTTTTTT,CASSTPHRGADEKLFF
-,TRBV19,TRBJ1-1,-,TGTGCCAGTAAGCTTGAGGAGCACACTGAAGCTTTCTTT,CASKLEEHTEAFF
-,TRBV6-5,TRBJ2-5,TRBD1,TGTGCCAGCAGTTCCGACAGGGGTTTTCGGCAAGAGACCCAGTACTTC,CASSSDRGFRQETQYF
-,TRBV3-1/TRBV3-2,TRBJ1-6,-,TGTGCCAGCAGCCCGGCAGGGGATCAGGATTCACCCCTCCACTTT,CASSPAGDQDSPLHF
-,TRBV5-1,TRBJ1-1,-,TGCGCCAGCAGCTTGGCCCTCGGTTCCCTTGAAGCTTTCTTT,CASSLALGSLEAFF
-,TRBV28,TRBJ2-7,TRBD2,TGTGCCAGCAGTCTTGCTAGCGGGGCTTCCTACGAGCAGTACTTC,CASSLASGASYEQYF
-,TRBV25-1,TRBJ2-2,TRBD2,TGTGCCAGCAGAGATTTAGCGGGGGGGCGCACCGGGGAGCTGTTTTTT,CASRDLAGGRTGELFF
-,TRBV11-2,TRBJ2-1,TRBD2,TGTGCCAGCAGCTTCCCAGCGGGGAATGAGCAGTTCTTC,CASSFPAGNEQFF
-,TRBV7-9,TRBJ2-7,-,TGTGCCAGCAGCCAAGGTTTCAGCGCCCACGAGCAGTACTTC,CASSQGFSAHEQYF
medium-sized,TRBV28,TRBJ2-3,TRBD2,TGTGCCAGCAGTTTCCTAGCGGGCACAGATACGCAGTATTTT,CASSFLAGTDTQYF
-,TRBV5-6,TRBJ2-7,-,TGTGCCAGCAGCTGGGCTACCTACGAGCAGTACTTC,CASSWATYEQYF